A single sample is the source of the 5 T cell receptor beta chains below, sequenced in a study of molecular identifiers for immune sequencing clone quantification. MiXCR, applied by TCRdb to the PCR reads, yields one record per CDR3 protein. The repertoire holds hundreds of thousands of distinct CDR3 sequences, roughly a fifth seen once, with approximately 0.83% in the top ten. The sequenced material came from naive CD8+ T cells from blood, with Jurkat cell RNA spiked in. The subset denotes: FACS-sorted CD8+CD4-CCR7+CD45RA+ naive T cells. These receptors all stem from a human donor in good health. Some libraries in this study had Jurkat cell RNA spiked in.

The CDR3 protein is CASSLVLRDYEQYF. CDR3 in DNA: TGTGCCAGCAGCTTGGTACTCAGGGACTACGAGCAGTACTTC. The chain recombines TRBV5-5 with TRBJ2-7; possible D gene TRBD1, 5 bases. V shed 0 bases and J shed 3 bases, with 10 bases lying between them. The CDR3 runs 14 residues. CDR1 and CDR2 from the germline V gene are SGHKS and YYEKEE (reference sequence). The whole variable domain, remainder taken from reference TRBV5-5 and TRBJ2-7, is DAGVTQSPTHLIKTRGQQVTLRCSPISGHKSVSWYQQVLGQGPQFIFQYYEKEERGRGNFPDRFSARQFPNYSSELNVNALLLGDSALYLCASSLVLRDYEQYFGPGTRLTVT.

CDR3 in DNA: TGTGCCAGCAGTTTATCGCGGCAGAACGAGCAGTACTTC. Translation: CASSLSRQNEQYF. This chain uses TRBV27 with TRBJ2-7; no firm D call. The CDR3 contains 13 residues. The ends were cut back, 0 bases at V and 5 bases at J, with 8 bases in the middle. CDR1 and CDR2 from the germline V gene are MNHEY and SMNVEV (reference sequence).

The sample holds many counts of this clonotype. The chain uses TRBV6-2 or TRBV6-3 and TRBJ2-7; 9 bases align to TRBD1. The CDR3 runs to 16 residues. The V segment lost 0 bases and the J segment 1 base; nucleotides outside the gene matches: 4. Germline V gene data show CDR1 as MNHEY and CDR2 as SVGEGT. CDR3 loop: CASSYSSDRGSYEQYF. The CDR3 DNA reads TGTGCCAGCAGTTACTCATCGGACAGGGGTTCCTACGAGCAGTACTTC.

In regard to this clonotype: This may be a read error: a much more frequent sequence differs by one nucleotide. The chain's CDR3 is CASSYGRGNQPRHF. The CDR3 region has the DNA TGTGCCAGCAGTTATGGCAGGGGCAATCAGCCCCGGCATTTT. This sequence joins TRBV6-2 or TRBV6-3 and TRBJ1-5; TRBD1 is a possible D gene (6 bases). Germline V gene lookup returns CDR1 MNHEY and CDR2 SVGEGT. The CDR3 is 14 residues long.

About this clonotype itself: This may be a read error, as it is one base from a much larger clone. The chain links TRBV9 to TRBJ2-5; no reliable D call. The length of the CDR3 is 14 residues. The V gene's germline CDR1 is SGDLS and CDR2 YYNGEE. V was clipped by 7 bases and J by 2 bases, with 15 bases between them. The CDR3 protein is CASCAPSLQETQYF. The CDR3 coding sequence is TGTGCCAGCTGCGCCCCAAGCCTACAAGAGACCCAGTACTTC. The full variable domain, completed using reference TRBV9 and TRBJ2-5, is DSGVTQTPKHLITATGQRVTLRCSPRSGDLSVYWYQQSLDQGLQFLIQYYNGEERAKGNILERFSAQQFPDLHSELNLSSLELGDSALYFCASCAPSLQETQYFGPGTRLLVL.